Below are 5 T cell receptor beta chains sequenced from a single sample in a study of early T cells in non-severe SARS-CoV-2 infection. One entry per CDR3 protein, called by TCRdb with MiXCR from the 5' RACE reads. The sample consists of tens of thousands of distinct CDR3 sequences, 14% to 15% of them appearing once. Sequenced sample: whole blood. These receptor sequences come from an adult who was a healthcare worker with PCR-confirmed SARS-CoV-2 infection or an uninfected control (not recorded which).

This clonotype has more than one count but fewer than ten. V gene TRBV6-1 combines with J gene TRBJ1-2; D unclear. This CDR3 is 11 amino acids long. V dropped 6 bases and J dropped 3 bases, with 5 bases sitting between them. Germline-derived CDR1 and CDR2 are MNHNS and SASEGT. Here the CDR3 reads CASRMDYGYTF. For the CDR3, the DNA is TGTGCCAGCAGGATGGACTATGGCTACACCTTC.

The chain combines TRBV20-1 with TRBJ1-1, with 9 nucleotides matching TRBD1. This CDR3 is built from 15 residues. The J segment lost 8 bases and the V segment lost 0 bases, leaving 10 bases of the junction unmatched. Germline V gene sequence: CDR1 DFQATT, CDR2 SNEGSKA (reference sequence). The CDR3 region is CSARDHGHRGLEAFF. CDR3 nucleotide sequence: TGCAGTGCTAGAGATCACGGGCACAGGGGGCTGGAAGCTTTCTTT.

Ten or more counts support this clonotype. This sequence joins TRBV10-2 and TRBJ1-3, with D tentatively TRBD1 (6 bases). V was cut by 8 bases and J by 2 bases, with 19 bases left in between. The CDR3 runs 16 residues. In germline, CDR1 is WSHSY, CDR2 SAAADI. CDR3 DNA sequence: TGCGCCAGCTCCAGGGGAGGAGGACCCCCTGGAAACACCATATATTTT. It is translated as CASSRGGGPPGNTIYF.

The V and J genes are TRBV6-2 or TRBV6-3 and TRBJ2-1; 8 nucleotides agree with TRBD2. This CDR3 is built from 16 residues. CDR1 and CDR2 from the germline V gene are MNHEY and SVGEGT. Unmatched junction bases numbered 8, after V lost 0 bases and J lost 7 bases. In DNA, the CDR3 is TGTGCCAGCAGTTACTCGGCTAGCGGGCGTTTAAATGAGCAGTTCTTC. Translating gives CASSYSASGRLNEQFF.

This clonotype was detected only a few times. The chain joins TRBV7-3 to TRBJ2-5; 9 positions agree with TRBD2. The CDR3 covers 15 residues. J was trimmed by 5 bases and V by 2 bases; bases with no gene match: 6. Germline CDR1 is SGHTA and CDR2 is FQGTGA. CDR3 in DNA: TGTGCCAGCAGCTTAGGGTTAGCGGGGGATGAGACCCAGTACTTC. Its protein is CASSLGLAGDETQYF.